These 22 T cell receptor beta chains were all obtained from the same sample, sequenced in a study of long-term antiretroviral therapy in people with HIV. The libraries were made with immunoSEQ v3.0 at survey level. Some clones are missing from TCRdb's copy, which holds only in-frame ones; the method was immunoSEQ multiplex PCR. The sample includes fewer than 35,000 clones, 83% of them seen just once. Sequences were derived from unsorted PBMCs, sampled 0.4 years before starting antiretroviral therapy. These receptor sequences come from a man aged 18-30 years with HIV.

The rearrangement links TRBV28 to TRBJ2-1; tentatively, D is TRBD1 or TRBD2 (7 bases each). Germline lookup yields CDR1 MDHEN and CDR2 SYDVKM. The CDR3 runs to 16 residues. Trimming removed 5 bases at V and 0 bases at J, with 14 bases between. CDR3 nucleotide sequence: TGTGCCAGCAGTACGACAGGGAGGGACTCCTACAATGAGCAGTTCTTC. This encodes CASSTTGRDSYNEQFF.

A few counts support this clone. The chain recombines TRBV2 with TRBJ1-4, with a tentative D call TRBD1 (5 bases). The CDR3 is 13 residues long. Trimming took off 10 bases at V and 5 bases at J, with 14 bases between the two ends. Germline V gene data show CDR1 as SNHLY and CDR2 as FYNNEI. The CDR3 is CATGGGGNEKLFF. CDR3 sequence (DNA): TGTGCCACCGGGGGAGGCGGGAATGAAAAACTGTTTTTT.

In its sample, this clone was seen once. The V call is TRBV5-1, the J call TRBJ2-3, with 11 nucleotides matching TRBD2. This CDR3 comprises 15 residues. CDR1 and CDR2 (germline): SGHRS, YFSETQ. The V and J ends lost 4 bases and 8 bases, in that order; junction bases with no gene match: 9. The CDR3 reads CASSQTSGVLGTQYF. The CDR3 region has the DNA TGCGCCAGCAGCCAGACTAGCGGGGTTCTTGGTACGCAGTATTTT.

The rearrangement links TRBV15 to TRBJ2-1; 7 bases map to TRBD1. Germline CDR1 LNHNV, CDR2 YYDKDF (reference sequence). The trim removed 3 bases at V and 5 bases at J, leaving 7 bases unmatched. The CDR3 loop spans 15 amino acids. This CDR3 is CATSRYRGENNEQFF. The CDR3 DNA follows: TGTGCCACCAGCAGGTACAGGGGTGAGAACAATGAGCAGTTCTTC.

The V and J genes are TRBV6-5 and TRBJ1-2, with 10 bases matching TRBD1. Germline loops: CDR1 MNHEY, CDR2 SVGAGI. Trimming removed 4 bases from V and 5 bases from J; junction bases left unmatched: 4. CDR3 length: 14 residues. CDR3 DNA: TGTGCCAGCAGTTCCCGGGACAGGGGATATGGCTACACCTTC. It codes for CASSSRDRGYGYTF.

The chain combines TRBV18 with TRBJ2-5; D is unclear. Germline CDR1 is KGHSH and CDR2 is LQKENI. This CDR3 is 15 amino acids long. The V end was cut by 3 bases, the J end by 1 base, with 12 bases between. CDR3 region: CASSPQAGSQETQYF. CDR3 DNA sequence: TGTGCCAGCTCACCCCAGGCCGGGTCCCAAGAGACCCAGTACTTC.

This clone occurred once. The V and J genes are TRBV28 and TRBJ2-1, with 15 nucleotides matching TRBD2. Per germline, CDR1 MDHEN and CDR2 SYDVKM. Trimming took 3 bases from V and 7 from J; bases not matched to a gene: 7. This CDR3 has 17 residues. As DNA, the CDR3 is TGTGCCAGCAGTTTGTACCTAGGGACTAGCGGGAGGAATGAGCAGTTCTTC. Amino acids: CASSLYLGTSGRNEQFF.

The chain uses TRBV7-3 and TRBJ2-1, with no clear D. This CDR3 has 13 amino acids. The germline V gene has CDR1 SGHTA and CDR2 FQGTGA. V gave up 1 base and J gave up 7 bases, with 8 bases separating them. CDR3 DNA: TGTGCCAGCAGCTTAAATGGTGCTAATGAGCAGTTCTTC. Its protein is CASSLNGANEQFF.

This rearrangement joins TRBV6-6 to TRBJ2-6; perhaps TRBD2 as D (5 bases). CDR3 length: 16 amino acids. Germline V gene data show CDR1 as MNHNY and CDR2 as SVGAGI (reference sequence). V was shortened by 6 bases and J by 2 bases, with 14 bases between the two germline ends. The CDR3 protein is CASRNPRGTGANVLTF. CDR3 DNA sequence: TGTGCCAGCAGGAACCCGCGAGGGACTGGGGCCAACGTCCTGACTTTC.

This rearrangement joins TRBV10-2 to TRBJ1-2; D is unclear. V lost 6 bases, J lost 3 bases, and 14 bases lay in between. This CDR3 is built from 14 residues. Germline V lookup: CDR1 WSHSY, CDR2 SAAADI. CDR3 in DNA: TGCGCCAGCAGGCAAGGTCCACCTGACTATGGCTACACCTTC. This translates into CASRQGPPDYGYTF.

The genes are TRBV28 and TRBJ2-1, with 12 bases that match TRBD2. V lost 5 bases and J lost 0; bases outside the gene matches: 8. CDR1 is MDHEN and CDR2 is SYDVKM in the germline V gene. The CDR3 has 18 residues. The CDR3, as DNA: TGTGCCAGCAGTGCGGGACTAGCGGGCTTTAGCTCCTACAATGAGCAGTTCTTC. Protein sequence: CASSAGLAGFSSYNEQFF.

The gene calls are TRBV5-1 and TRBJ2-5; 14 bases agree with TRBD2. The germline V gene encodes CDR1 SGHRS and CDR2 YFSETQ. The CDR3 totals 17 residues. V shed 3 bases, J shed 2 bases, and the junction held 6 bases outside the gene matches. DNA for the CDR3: TGCGCCAGCAGCTCGGGACTAGCGGGGGAAGTTCAAGAGACCCAGTACTTC. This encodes CASSSGLAGEVQETQYF.

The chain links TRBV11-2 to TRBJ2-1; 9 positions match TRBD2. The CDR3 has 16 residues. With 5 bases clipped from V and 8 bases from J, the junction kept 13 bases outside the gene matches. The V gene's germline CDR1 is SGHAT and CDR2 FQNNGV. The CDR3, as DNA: TGTGCCAGCAGCCCGCTCGTAAGCGGGGGGTGGGATGAGCAGTTCTTC. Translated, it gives CASSPLVSGGWDEQFF.

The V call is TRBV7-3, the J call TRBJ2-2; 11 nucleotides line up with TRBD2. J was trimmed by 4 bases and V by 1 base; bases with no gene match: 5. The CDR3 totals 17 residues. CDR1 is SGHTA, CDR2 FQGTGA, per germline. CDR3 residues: CASSLNLAGGVTGELFF. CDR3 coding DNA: TGTGCCAGCAGCTTAAATCTAGCGGGGGGCGTCACCGGGGAGCTGTTTTTT.

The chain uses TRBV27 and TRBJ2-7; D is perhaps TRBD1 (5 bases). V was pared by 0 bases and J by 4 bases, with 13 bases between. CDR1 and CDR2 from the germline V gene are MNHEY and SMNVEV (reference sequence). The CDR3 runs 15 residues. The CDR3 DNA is TGTGCCAGCAGTTTATCGGGCCAGGGTGCGTACGAGCAGTACTTC. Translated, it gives CASSLSGQGAYEQYF.

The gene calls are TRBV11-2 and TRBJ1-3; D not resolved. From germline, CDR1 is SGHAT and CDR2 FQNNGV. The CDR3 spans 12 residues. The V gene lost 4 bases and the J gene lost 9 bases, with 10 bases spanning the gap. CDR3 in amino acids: CASSSSSSTIYF. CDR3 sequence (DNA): TGTGCCAGCAGCTCCTCCTCATCCACCATATATTTT.

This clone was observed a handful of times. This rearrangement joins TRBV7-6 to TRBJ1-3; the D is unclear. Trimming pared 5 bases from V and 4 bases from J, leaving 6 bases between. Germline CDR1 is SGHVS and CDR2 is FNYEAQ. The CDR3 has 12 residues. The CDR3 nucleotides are TGTGCCAGCAGCACAAGGGGAAACACCATATATTTT. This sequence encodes CASSTRGNTIYF.

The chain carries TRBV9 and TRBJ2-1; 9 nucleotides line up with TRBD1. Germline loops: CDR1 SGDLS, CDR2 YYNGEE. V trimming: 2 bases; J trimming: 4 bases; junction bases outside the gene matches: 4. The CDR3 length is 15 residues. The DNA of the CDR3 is TGTGCCAGCAGCGTTACAGGGGGCTTATACAATGAGCAGTTCTTC. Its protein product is CASSVTGGLYNEQFF. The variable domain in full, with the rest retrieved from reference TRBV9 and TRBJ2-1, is DSGVTQTPKHLITATGQRVTLRCSPRSGDLSVYWYQQSLDQGLQFLIQYYNGEERAKGNILERFSAQQFPDLHSELNLSSLELGDSALYFCASSVTGGLYNEQFFGPGTRLTVL.

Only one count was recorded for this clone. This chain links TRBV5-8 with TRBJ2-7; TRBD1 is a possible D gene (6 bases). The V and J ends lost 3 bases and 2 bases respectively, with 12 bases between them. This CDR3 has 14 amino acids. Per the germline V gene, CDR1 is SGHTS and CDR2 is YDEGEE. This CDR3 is CASSSMDSAYEQYF. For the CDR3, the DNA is TGTGCCAGCAGCTCAATGGACAGTGCCTACGAGCAGTACTTC.

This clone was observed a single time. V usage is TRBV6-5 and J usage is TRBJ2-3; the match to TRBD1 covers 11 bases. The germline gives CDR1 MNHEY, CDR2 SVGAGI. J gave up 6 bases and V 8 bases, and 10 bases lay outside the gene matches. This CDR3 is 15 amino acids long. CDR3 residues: CASPKDRGLFDTQYF. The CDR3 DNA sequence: TGTGCCAGCCCCAAGGACAGGGGGCTGTTTGATACGCAGTATTTT.

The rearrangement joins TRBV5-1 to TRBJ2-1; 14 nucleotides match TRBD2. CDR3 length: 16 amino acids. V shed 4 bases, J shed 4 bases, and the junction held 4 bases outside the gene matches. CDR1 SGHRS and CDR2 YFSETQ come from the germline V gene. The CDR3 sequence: CASSGGLAGGYNEQFF. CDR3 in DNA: TGCGCCAGCAGCGGCGGACTAGCGGGGGGATACAATGAGCAGTTCTTC.

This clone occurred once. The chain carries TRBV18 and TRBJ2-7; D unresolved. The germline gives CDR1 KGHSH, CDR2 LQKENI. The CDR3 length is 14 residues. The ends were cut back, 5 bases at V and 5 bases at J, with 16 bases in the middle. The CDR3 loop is CASSAGLARDEQYF. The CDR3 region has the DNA TGTGCCAGCTCAGCTGGCTTAGCTCGGGACGAGCAGTACTTC.